This T cell receptor (beta chain) was identified during a study of T cell responses to AZD1222 COVID-19 vaccine. On the study more broadly: Researchers grouped second doses given at about 4 or about 12 weeks into one pool. Whole-study findings and limits: There were vaccine-associated CD4 TCRs across spike, dominant at 160-218 and 743-854. Clonal diversity was possibly underestimated, and the donors were mostly white British, with more females.

TCRdb's table, derived via immunoSEQ multiplex PCR, lists solely in-frame clones and lacks some. The sample yields 130,000 to 150,000 clones, 90% seen once. Regarding this clone: The target antigen is unknown.

Unmatched junction bases numbered 5, after V lost 0 bases and J lost 0 bases. The CDR3 length is 17 residues. Germline assignment: CDR1 SGHRS and CDR2 YFSETQ. This specimen was peripheral blood, taken on day 0 of AZD1222 vaccination. The clonotype originates from an adult in good health. The chain joins TRBV5-1 to TRBJ2-2; 7 bases are a match to TRBD2. The DNA of the CDR3 is TGCGCCAGCAGCTTGGATCTCCTAGCGGCGAACACCGGGGAGCTGTTTTTT. Translated, it gives CASSLDLLAANTGELFF. Full variable domain (outside the CDR3, taken from reference TRBV5-1 and TRBJ2-2): KAGVTQTPRYLIKTRGQQVTLSCSPISGHRSVSWYQQTPGQGLQFLFEYFSETQRNKGNFPGRFSGRQFSNSRSEMNVSTLELGDSALYLCASSLDLLAANTGELFFGEGSRLTVL.